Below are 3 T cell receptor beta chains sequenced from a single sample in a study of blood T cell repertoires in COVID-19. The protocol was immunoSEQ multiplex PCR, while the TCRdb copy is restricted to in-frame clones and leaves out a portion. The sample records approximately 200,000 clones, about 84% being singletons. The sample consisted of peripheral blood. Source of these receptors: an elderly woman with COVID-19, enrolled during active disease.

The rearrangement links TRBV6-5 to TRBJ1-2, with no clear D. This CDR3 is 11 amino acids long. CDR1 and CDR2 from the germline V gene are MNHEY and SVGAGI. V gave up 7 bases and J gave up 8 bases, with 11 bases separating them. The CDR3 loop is CASKNQRGYTF. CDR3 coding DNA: TGTGCCAGCAAGAATCAGCGGGGCTACACCTTC.

CDR3 sequence: CASSVGLAGGGTQYF. The CDR3 region has the DNA TGTGCCAGCAGCGTCGGACTAGCGGGGGGCGGGACCCAGTACTTC. The gene calls are TRBV9 and TRBJ2-5; 14 positions agree with TRBD2. J lost 7 bases, V lost 2 bases, and 4 bases had no gene match. CDR1 is SGDLS, CDR2 YYNGEE, per germline. The CDR3 has 15 residues.

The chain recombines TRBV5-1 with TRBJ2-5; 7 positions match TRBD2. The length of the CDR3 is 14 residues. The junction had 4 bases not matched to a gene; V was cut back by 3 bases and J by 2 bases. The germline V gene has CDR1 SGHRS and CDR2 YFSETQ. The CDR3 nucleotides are TGCGCCAGCAGCTGGGGGGGACTGCAAGAGACCCAGTACTTC. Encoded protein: CASSWGGLQETQYF.